The TCR beta chain under discussion was sequenced for a study of T-cell memory formation after mild COVID-19. TCRdb re-derived calls from the 5' RACE reads in MiXCR, one entry per CDR3 protein. This sample has more than 450,000 distinct CDR3 sequences, with under 20% found just once. Material: PBMCs or a T cell subset sorted from them (not recorded which). This TCR was recovered from an adult woman who had mild COVID-19 (a few samples of this study predate the infection). Cell type and time point are not known.

The CDR3 DNA follows: TGTGCCAGCAGCTTAATTGCAGCTTTCTTT. Residues: CASSLIAAFF. V is TRBV5-8 and J is TRBJ1-1; D gene uncertain. There are 10 residues in the CDR3. Germline CDR1 and CDR2: SGHTS and YDEGEE. Deletions cut 2 bases from V and 10 bases from J, with 6 bases between.